This T cell receptor (beta chain) appears in the sequencing data of a study of a mutant IDH1 vaccine in newly diagnosed glioma (dated by TCRdb to the early 2020s). In terms of the full investigation: Patients received eight vaccinations in weeks 1, 3, 5, 7, 11, 15, 19 and 23, corresponding to visits V03 through V10. In the chemotherapy-containing groups, vaccination started alongside temozolomide cycles, whereas in patients who had radiotherapy alone it started 4-6 weeks after radiotherapy. Of the 25 to 35 patients who were treated, about 62% were male and roughly 38% were female, and the mean age was roughly 40 years. Prior to enrollment, standard therapy consisting of radiotherapy alone, temozolomide alone, or radiochemotherapy with temozolomide had been administered to patients, with the combination being received by most patients. Peripheral blood was drawn at six visits: V03 (baseline), V05, V07, V10, V12 and V13. For exploratory analyses, about two dozen treated patients had longitudinal TCRB deep sequencing done wherever samples were available. Beyond this particular receptor, the publication reports: Immune responses induced by the vaccine were seen in around 94% of patients across multiple MHC alleles. The authors stated that sample limitations prevented analyses of patient blood samples from being reproduced. Pseudoprogression appeared unrelated to alterations in the top peripheral T cell clonotypes detected by TCRB sequencing. Availability determined which PBMC samples were chosen for TCRB deep sequencing.

Libraries came from the immunoSEQ multiplex PCR assay. The hsTCRB Kit was used according to the manufacturer's protocol to amplify rearranged TCR beta chain sequences. TCRB libraries were sequenced on an Illumina MiSeq. The authors processed their data as follows. The proprietary platform of the kit vendor was used for demultiplexing, trimming and gene mapping. The table comes from immuneACCESS by way of TCRdb, which keeps in-frame sequences with V and J called. Part of the clones is missing from these tables; in studies checked, under half for an unresolved V gene and the rest for unknown reasons. The V and J calls and clone size come from that table; D and trimming were worked out from the DNA. Here the sample has 35,000 to 50,000 clones; around 90% occur a single time. Under 5% of the sample comes from the top ten. The germline V gene gives CDR1 as SNHLY and CDR2 as FYNNEI. CDR3 length: 14 amino acids, cysteine to phenylalanine. Only the CDR3 DNA stays, 42 bases, in frame from base 1. V loses 5 bases, J loses 0 bases, and the germline ends lie 8 bases apart.

Reading the label with the study, this specimen's time point is: week 23, last vaccination. Every vaccine dose consisted of 300 ug of a 20-mer mutant IDH1 peptide in Montanide, administered subcutaneously together with topical imiquimod. The donors had newly diagnosed IDH1-mutant astrocytomas of WHO grade 3 or 4 that showed loss of nuclear ATRX. The samples were drawn from NOA16, a multicentre, single-arm, open-label phase I trial in Germany that tested a mutant IDH1 peptide vaccine in humans for the first time. Genomic DNA for TCRB sequencing was extracted from EDTA blood using the DNeasy Blood and Tissue Kit. Concerning this clone: Its antigen target is currently unknown. The record has no base qualities; no much larger clone is one base away.

The receptor's source is a man aged 45-60 years with glioma. The rearrangement combines TRBV2 with TRBJ2-4; matching of 6 bases hints at TRBD2 as the D gene. Specimen: PBMCs, collected from a glioma patient whose treatment included an IDH1 peptide vaccine. The CDR3 protein is CASSPGAAKNIQYF. The DNA reads as follows: TGTGCCAGCAGTCCGGGAGCAGCCAAAAACATTCAGTACTTC.